The rows below give T cell receptor beta chains drawn from one sample of a study of beta chain features in type 1 diabetes. Method: immunoSEQ multiplex PCR; TCRdb's copy keeps in-frame clones and lacks some. The data show approximately 200,000 clones, over 8.5% seen once. Sequencing was performed on naive CD4+ T cells from blood. The receptors derive from a woman under 30 in good health. Each CDR3 is given with its conserved first and last residue. Fields, in order: D gene, V gene, J gene, clone size, CDR3 DNA, CDR3 protein. D genes are given only for firm matches. Size is stated for part of the rows, as once, few or many counts, or as a class when the clone is expanded.

d_call: -
v_call: TRBV19
j_call: TRBJ2-7
clone_size: few
cdr3_nt: TGTGCCAGTAGTATAGCCGGGACAAACTACGAGCAGTACTTC
cdr3_aa: CASSIAGTNYEQYF

d_call: TRBD2
v_call: TRBV7-8
j_call: TRBJ2-5
clone_size: -
cdr3_nt: TGTGCCAGCAGCTTAAGACTAGCGGCGACCCAGTACTTC
cdr3_aa: CASSLRLAATQYF

d_call: TRBD2
v_call: TRBV5-1
j_call: TRBJ2-7
clone_size: few
cdr3_nt: TGCGCCAGCAGCTACGGGACTAGCGGGACCTACGAGCAGTACTTC
cdr3_aa: CASSYGTSGTYEQYF

d_call: TRBD1
v_call: TRBV19
j_call: TRBJ2-2
clone_size: few
cdr3_nt: TGTGCCAGTAGTATCCTCGACAGGGAGACCGGGGAGCTGTTTTTT
cdr3_aa: CASSILDRETGELFF

d_call: -
v_call: TRBV5-1
j_call: TRBJ2-1
clone_size: -
cdr3_nt: TGCGCCAGCAGCTTTAATCAGGGGATCTACAATGAGCAGTTCTTC
cdr3_aa: CASSFNQGIYNEQFF

d_call: TRBD2
v_call: TRBV5-1
j_call: TRBJ2-3
clone_size: -
cdr3_nt: TGCGCCAGCACCTGGGGACTAGCGGCAGATACGCAGTATTTT
cdr3_aa: CASTWGLAADTQYF

d_call: -
v_call: TRBV9
j_call: TRBJ1-1
clone_size: few
cdr3_nt: TGTGCCAGCAGCCCCTCGCAGGCCCCGAACACTGAAGCTTTCTTT
cdr3_aa: CASSPSQAPNTEAFF

d_call: TRBD2
v_call: TRBV7-6
j_call: TRBJ2-7
clone_size: few
cdr3_nt: TGTGCCAGCAGCCTAGATAGCGGGAGATCCTACGAGCAGTACTTC
cdr3_aa: CASSLDSGRSYEQYF

d_call: -
v_call: TRBV2
j_call: TRBJ1-4
clone_size: few
cdr3_nt: TGTGCCAGCAGTACCCTATTGGGGACTAAGGGAAAACTGTTTTTT
cdr3_aa: CASSTLLGTKGKLFF

d_call: TRBD1
v_call: TRBV2
j_call: TRBJ2-1
clone_size: few
cdr3_nt: TGTGCCAGCAGTGGACAGGGCAGGAATGAGCAGTTCTTC
cdr3_aa: CASSGQGRNEQFF

d_call: -
v_call: TRBV20-1
j_call: TRBJ2-5
clone_size: few
cdr3_nt: TGCAGTGCCCAGGGTAGGGAGACCCAGTACTTC
cdr3_aa: CSAQGRETQYF

d_call: TRBD2
v_call: TRBV27
j_call: TRBJ2-1
clone_size: -
cdr3_nt: TGTGCCAGCAGTCTCACGGGAGGGAGTGAGCAGTTCTTC
cdr3_aa: CASSLTGGSEQFF

d_call: -
v_call: TRBV5-6
j_call: TRBJ1-2
clone_size: -
cdr3_nt: TGTGCCAGCAGAAGTGACGAGGCCTATGGCTACACCTTC
cdr3_aa: CASRSDEAYGYTF

d_call: -
v_call: TRBV5-4
j_call: TRBJ2-5
clone_size: few
cdr3_nt: TGTGCCAGCAGCTTGCGGGGAAGTAAGGAGACCCAGTACTTC
cdr3_aa: CASSLRGSKETQYF

d_call: -
v_call: TRBV7-2
j_call: TRBJ1-1
clone_size: -
cdr3_nt: TGTGCCAGCAGCTACCTGAAAGGGGCTGAGGAGAGTGAAGCTTTCTTT
cdr3_aa: CASSYLKGAEESEAFF

d_call: TRBD2
v_call: TRBV7-3
j_call: TRBJ2-3
clone_size: -
cdr3_nt: TGTGCCAGCACCCCTCGGGGGAGGGGAGATACGCAGTATTTT
cdr3_aa: CASTPRGRGDTQYF

d_call: TRBD1
v_call: TRBV19
j_call: TRBJ2-7
clone_size: -
cdr3_nt: TGTGCCAGTAATCCCGCCGGGACAGGTTTGAATGAGCAGTACTTC
cdr3_aa: CASNPAGTGLNEQYF

d_call: TRBD1
v_call: TRBV7-3
j_call: TRBJ2-7
clone_size: many
cdr3_nt: TGTGCCAGCAGCCAGGACAGGGCGGGCGAGCAGTACTTC
cdr3_aa: CASSQDRAGEQYF

d_call: TRBD1
v_call: TRBV19
j_call: TRBJ2-7
clone_size: -
cdr3_nt: TGTGCCAGTAGTATGGAGGACAGGGTCGGGCCCTACGAGCAGTACTTC
cdr3_aa: CASSMEDRVGPYEQYF

d_call: -
v_call: TRBV29-1
j_call: TRBJ1-1
clone_size: -
cdr3_nt: TGCAGCGTTTTGTCAAGGGGAACTGAAGCTTTCTTT
cdr3_aa: CSVLSRGTEAFF

d_call: TRBD2
v_call: TRBV30
j_call: TRBJ2-7
clone_size: -
cdr3_nt: TGTGCCTTTAACCCGGGAGGGCCCTACGAGCAGTACTTC
cdr3_aa: CAFNPGGPYEQYF

d_call: TRBD1
v_call: TRBV5-1
j_call: TRBJ2-3
clone_size: few
cdr3_nt: TGCGCCAGCAGCCCGGGACAGGGCACAGATACGCAGTATTTT
cdr3_aa: CASSPGQGTDTQYF

d_call: -
v_call: TRBV9
j_call: TRBJ1-6
clone_size: -
cdr3_nt: TGTGCCAGCAGCGTTTCCCGGGACTATAATTCACCCCTCCACTTT
cdr3_aa: CASSVSRDYNSPLHF

d_call: TRBD1
v_call: TRBV6-5
j_call: TRBJ1-2
clone_size: -
cdr3_nt: TGTGCCCACCGGGACAGGGGGGACCATGGCTACACCTTC
cdr3_aa: CAHRDRGDHGYTF

d_call: -
v_call: TRBV5-6
j_call: TRBJ1-5
clone_size: few
cdr3_nt: TGTGCCAGCAGCTTGGGGCAGGGCTACAATCAGCCCCAGCATTTT
cdr3_aa: CASSLGQGYNQPQHF

d_call: -
v_call: TRBV30
j_call: TRBJ1-1
clone_size: few
cdr3_nt: TGTGCCTGGAGTGGACTCAAGGCGAACACTGAAGCTTTCTTT
cdr3_aa: CAWSGLKANTEAFF

d_call: TRBD2
v_call: TRBV5-1
j_call: TRBJ2-2
clone_size: -
cdr3_nt: TGCGCCAGCAGCTTCACCGGGACTAGCGGGAGTTTATCATCGGCCGGGGAGCTGTTTTTT
cdr3_aa: CASSFTGTSGSLSSAGELFF

d_call: TRBD1
v_call: TRBV5-1
j_call: TRBJ2-5
clone_size: -
cdr3_nt: TGCGCCAGCAGCCCGGGACAGAGCGGTTTCGGGGAGACCCAGTACTTC
cdr3_aa: CASSPGQSGFGETQYF

d_call: -
v_call: TRBV19
j_call: TRBJ1-6
clone_size: -
cdr3_nt: TGTGCCAGTAAGAGGGAGCGTTGGGGTTCACCCCTCCACTTT
cdr3_aa: CASKRERWGSPLHF

d_call: -
v_call: TRBV7-7
j_call: TRBJ2-2
clone_size: few
cdr3_nt: TGTGCTAGCAGCTTACTTTCTTTACTTAACACCGGGGAGCTGTTTTTT
cdr3_aa: CASSLLSLLNTGELFF

d_call: -
v_call: TRBV15
j_call: TRBJ1-1
clone_size: few
cdr3_nt: TGTGCCACCAGCAGAGATTTAGGGGTTAACACTGAAGCTTTCTTT
cdr3_aa: CATSRDLGVNTEAFF

d_call: -
v_call: TRBV9
j_call: TRBJ1-2
clone_size: -
cdr3_nt: TGTGCCAGCAGCGTAGTCTCGGGTGGCCAGGGTTTCTATGGCTACACCTTC
cdr3_aa: CASSVVSGGQGFYGYTF

d_call: TRBD1
v_call: TRBV6-6
j_call: TRBJ2-3
clone_size: -
cdr3_nt: TGTGCCAGCAGGGGGGGACAGGGTGATACGCAGTATTTT
cdr3_aa: CASRGGQGDTQYF

d_call: -
v_call: TRBV30
j_call: TRBJ2-2
clone_size: many
cdr3_nt: TGTGCCTGGAGTGTACGAGGAGGGCGAGCCACCGGGGAGCTGTTTTTT
cdr3_aa: CAWSVRGGRATGELFF

d_call: -
v_call: TRBV5-6
j_call: TRBJ1-1
clone_size: few
cdr3_nt: TGTGCCAGCAGCTTGGGACAGGTGAACACTGAAGCTTTCTTT
cdr3_aa: CASSLGQVNTEAFF

d_call: -
v_call: TRBV6-5
j_call: TRBJ1-2
clone_size: -
cdr3_nt: TGTGCCAGCAGTTACTCGTTCGGGGACTACACCTTC
cdr3_aa: CASSYSFGDYTF

d_call: TRBD1
v_call: TRBV2
j_call: TRBJ1-5
clone_size: -
cdr3_nt: TGTGCCAGCAGCCCCGGGACAGGGGTTCAGCCCCAGCATTTT
cdr3_aa: CASSPGTGVQPQHF

d_call: TRBD2
v_call: TRBV5-1
j_call: TRBJ2-2
clone_size: few
cdr3_nt: TGCGCCAGCAGCCCAGGACTAGCGGGAGTAGTCGGGGAGCTGTTTTTT
cdr3_aa: CASSPGLAGVVGELFF

d_call: TRBD2
v_call: TRBV29-1
j_call: TRBJ2-5
clone_size: -
cdr3_nt: TGCAGTGGGGGGAGGGCTTTGGAGACCCAGTACTTC
cdr3_aa: CSGGRALETQYF

d_call: -
v_call: TRBV6-5
j_call: TRBJ1-1
clone_size: -
cdr3_nt: TGTGCCAGCACCGGAGTGAACACTGAAGCTTTCTTT
cdr3_aa: CASTGVNTEAFF

d_call: -
v_call: TRBV6-6
j_call: TRBJ1-1
clone_size: -
cdr3_nt: TGTGCCAGCAGTTCGGGACATTACAGTGAAGCTTTCTTT
cdr3_aa: CASSSGHYSEAFF

d_call: -
v_call: TRBV4-1
j_call: TRBJ2-2
clone_size: few
cdr3_nt: TGCGCCAGCAGCCAAGGGGCAGCGAACACCGGGGAGCTGTTTTTT
cdr3_aa: CASSQGAANTGELFF

d_call: -
v_call: TRBV30
j_call: TRBJ1-2
clone_size: few
cdr3_nt: TGTGCCTGGACGAGCCCGGGGGGAGGTCTTTGGGGCTACACCTTC
cdr3_aa: CAWTSPGGGLWGYTF

d_call: -
v_call: TRBV30
j_call: TRBJ1-2
clone_size: few
cdr3_nt: TGTGCCTGGAGGAGGGCGCAGGCCCACTTC
cdr3_aa: CAWRRAQAHF

d_call: TRBD1
v_call: TRBV6-1
j_call: TRBJ2-7
clone_size: few
cdr3_nt: TGTGCCAGCACTAGGGACAGCTACGAGCAGTACTTC
cdr3_aa: CASTRDSYEQYF